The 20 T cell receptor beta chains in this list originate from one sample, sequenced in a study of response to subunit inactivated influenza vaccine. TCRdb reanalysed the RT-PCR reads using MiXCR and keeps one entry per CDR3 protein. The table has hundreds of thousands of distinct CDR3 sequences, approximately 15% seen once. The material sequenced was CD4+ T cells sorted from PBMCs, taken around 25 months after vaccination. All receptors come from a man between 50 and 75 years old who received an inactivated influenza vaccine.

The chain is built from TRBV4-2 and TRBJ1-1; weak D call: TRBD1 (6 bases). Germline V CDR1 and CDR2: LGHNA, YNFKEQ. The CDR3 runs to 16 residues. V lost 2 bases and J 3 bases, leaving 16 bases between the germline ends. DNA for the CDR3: TGTGCCAGCAGCCAAAATCTTGTGCAGGGGCACACTGAAGCTTTCTTT. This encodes CASSQNLVQGHTEAFF.

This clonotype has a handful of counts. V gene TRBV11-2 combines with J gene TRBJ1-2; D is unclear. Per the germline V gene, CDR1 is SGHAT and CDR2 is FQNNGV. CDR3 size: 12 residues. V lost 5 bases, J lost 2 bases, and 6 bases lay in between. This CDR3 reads CASSQVNYGYTF. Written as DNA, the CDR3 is TGTGCCAGCAGCCAAGTAAACTATGGCTACACCTTC.

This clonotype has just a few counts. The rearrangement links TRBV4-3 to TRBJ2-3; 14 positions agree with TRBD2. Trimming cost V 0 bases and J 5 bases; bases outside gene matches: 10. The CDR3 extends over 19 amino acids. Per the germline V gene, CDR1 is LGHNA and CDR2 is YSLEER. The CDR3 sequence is CASSQDAGTSGSQKDTQYF. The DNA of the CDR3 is TGCGCCAGCAGCCAAGACGCCGGGACTAGCGGGAGTCAGAAAGATACGCAGTATTTT.

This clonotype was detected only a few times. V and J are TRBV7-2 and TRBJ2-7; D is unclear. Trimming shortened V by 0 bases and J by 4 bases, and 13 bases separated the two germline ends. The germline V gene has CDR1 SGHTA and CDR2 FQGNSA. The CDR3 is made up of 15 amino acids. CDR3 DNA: TGTGCCAGCAGCTTAGCTCTAAGCTTTCGATACGAGCAGTACTTC. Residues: CASSLALSFRYEQYF.

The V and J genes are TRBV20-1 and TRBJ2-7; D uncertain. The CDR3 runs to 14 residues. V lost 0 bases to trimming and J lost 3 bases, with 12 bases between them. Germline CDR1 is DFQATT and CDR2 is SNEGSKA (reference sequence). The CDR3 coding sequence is TGCAGTGCTAGAGATGCGGTTTCCAGCTACGAGCAGTACTTC. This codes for CSARDAVSSYEQYF.

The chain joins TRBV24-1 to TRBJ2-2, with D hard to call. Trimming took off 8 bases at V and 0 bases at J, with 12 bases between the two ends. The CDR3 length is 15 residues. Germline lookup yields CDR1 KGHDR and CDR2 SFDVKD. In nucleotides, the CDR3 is TGTGCCACCATGGGCAGCGTAACGAACACCGGGGAGCTGTTTTTT. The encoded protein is CATMGSVTNTGELFF.

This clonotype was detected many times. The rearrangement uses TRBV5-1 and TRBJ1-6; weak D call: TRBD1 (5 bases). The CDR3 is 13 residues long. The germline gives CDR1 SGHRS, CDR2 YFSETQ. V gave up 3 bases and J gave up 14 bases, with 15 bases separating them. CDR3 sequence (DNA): TGCGCCAGCAGCTCTTCCGGGACCAGCTCCCTCCACTTT. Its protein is CASSSSGTSSLHF.

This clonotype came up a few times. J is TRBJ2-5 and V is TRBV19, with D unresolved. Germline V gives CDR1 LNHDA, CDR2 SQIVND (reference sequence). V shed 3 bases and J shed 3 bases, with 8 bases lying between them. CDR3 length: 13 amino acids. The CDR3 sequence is CASSIGHKETQYF. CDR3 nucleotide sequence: TGTGCCAGTAGTATTGGTCACAAAGAGACCCAGTACTTC.

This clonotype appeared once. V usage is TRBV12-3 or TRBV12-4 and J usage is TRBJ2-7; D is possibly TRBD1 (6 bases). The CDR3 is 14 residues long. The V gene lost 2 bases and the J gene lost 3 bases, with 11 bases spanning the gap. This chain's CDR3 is CASSLTDRYYEQYF. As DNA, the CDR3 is TGTGCCAGCAGTTTAACGGACAGATACTACGAGCAGTACTTC.

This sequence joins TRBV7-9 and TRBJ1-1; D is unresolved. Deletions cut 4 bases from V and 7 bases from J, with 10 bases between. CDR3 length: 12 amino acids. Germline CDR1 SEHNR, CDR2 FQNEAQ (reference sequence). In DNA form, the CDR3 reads TGTGCCAGCAGCTACTCGGACGGTGAAGCTTTCTTT. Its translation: CASSYSDGEAFF. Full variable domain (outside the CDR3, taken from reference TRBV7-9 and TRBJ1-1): DTGVSQNPRHKITKRGQNVTFRCDPISEHNRLYWYRQTLGQGPEFLTYFQNEAQLEKSRLLSDRFSAERPKGSFSTLEIQRTEQGDSAMYLCASSYSDGEAFFGQGTRLTVV.

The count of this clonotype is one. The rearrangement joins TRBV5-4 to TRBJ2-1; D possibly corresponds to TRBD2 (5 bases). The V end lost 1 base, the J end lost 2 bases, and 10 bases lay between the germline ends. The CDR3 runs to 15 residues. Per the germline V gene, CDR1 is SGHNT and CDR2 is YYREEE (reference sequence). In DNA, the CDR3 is TGTGCCAGCAGCTTGCCGGGGTCTCCCTACAATGAGCAGTTCTTC. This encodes CASSLPGSPYNEQFF.

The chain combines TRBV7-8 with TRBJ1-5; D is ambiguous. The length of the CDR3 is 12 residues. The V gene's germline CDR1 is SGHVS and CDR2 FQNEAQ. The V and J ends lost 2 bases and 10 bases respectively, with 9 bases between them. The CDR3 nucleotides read TGTGCCAGCAGCTTACGTAAGGGACCCCAGCATTTT. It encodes CASSLRKGPQHF.

DNA of the CDR3: TGCAGTGCTCGAATCTGGGACGAGCAGTACTTC. It codes for CSARIWDEQYF. The chain carries TRBV20-1 and TRBJ2-7; D call uncertain. This CDR3 has 11 amino acids. CDR1 is DFQATT and CDR2 is SNEGSKA in the germline V gene (reference sequence). Trimming pared 5 bases from V and 5 bases from J, leaving 10 bases between.

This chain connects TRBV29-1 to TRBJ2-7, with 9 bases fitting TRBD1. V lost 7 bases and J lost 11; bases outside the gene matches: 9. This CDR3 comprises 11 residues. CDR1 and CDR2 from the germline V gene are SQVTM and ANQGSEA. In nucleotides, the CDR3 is TGCAGCGGGTCGGGACAGGGAGTCGAGTACTTC. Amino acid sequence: CSGSGQGVEYF.

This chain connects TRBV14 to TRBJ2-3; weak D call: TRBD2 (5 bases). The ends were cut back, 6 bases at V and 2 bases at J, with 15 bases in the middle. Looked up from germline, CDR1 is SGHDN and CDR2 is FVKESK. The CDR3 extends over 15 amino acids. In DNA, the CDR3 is TGTGCCAGCAGAAGCGGTTTAATCCCCACAGATACGCAGTATTTT. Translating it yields CASRSGLIPTDTQYF. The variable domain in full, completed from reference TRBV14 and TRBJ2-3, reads EAGVTQFPSHSVIEKGQTVTLRCDPISGHDNLYWYRRVMGKEIKFLLHFVKESKQDESGMPNNRFLAERTGGTYSTLKVQPAELEDSGVYFCASRSGLIPTDTQYFGPGTRLTVL.

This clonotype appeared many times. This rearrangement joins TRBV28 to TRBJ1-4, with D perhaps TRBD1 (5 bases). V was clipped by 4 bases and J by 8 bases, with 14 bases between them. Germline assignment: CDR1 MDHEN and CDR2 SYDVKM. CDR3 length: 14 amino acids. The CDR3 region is CASSSSGAGEKLFF. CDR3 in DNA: TGTGCCAGCAGTTCAAGCGGGGCCGGAGAAAAACTGTTTTTT.

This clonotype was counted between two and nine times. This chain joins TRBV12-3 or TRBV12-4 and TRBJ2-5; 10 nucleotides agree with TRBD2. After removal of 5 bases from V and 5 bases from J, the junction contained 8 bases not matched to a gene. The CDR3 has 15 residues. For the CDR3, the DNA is TGTGCCAGCAGTAAAGCGGGGGGGCTTTCGGAGACCCAGTACTTC. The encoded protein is CASSKAGGLSETQYF.

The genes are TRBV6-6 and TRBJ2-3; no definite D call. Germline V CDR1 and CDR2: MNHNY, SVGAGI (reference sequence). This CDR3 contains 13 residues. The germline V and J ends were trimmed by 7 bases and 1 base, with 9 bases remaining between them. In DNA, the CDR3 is TGTGCCAGCACGCCTCCGGGCACAGATACGCAGTATTTT. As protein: CASTPPGTDTQYF.

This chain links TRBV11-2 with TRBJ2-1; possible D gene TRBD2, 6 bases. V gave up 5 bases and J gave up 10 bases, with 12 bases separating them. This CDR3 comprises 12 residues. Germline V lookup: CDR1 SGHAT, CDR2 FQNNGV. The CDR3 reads CASSETRYEQFF. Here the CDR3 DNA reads TGTGCCAGCAGCGAGACTAGATACGAGCAGTTCTTC.

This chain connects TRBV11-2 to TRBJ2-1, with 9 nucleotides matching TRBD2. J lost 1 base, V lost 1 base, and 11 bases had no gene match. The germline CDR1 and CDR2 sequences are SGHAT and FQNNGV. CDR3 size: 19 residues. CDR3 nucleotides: TGTGCCAGCAGCTTAGTACCGGGACTAGCACTATCTTCCTACAATGAGCAGTTCTTC. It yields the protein CASSLVPGLALSSYNEQFF.